This TCR beta chain comes out of a study of T cells in Graves' hyperthyroidism and ophthalmopathy. The study's findings and limits: The model made its ophthalmopathy prediction, and onset followed a median approximately 6 months later.

This clonotype was counted a few times. What it binds is unknown. TCR beta CDR3 sequences were amplified from RNA transcripts. First-round RT-PCR of the TCR CDR3 relied on the HTBI primer set. TCRdb re-called the multiplex PCR reads through MiXCR, storing one row per CDR3 protein. In the table there are approximately 400,000 distinct CDR3 sequences, roughly 14% of which are singletons. The CDR3 covers 14 residues. CDR1 is KGHSH and CDR2 is LQKENI in the germline V gene. V lost 3 bases and J 1 base, leaving 10 bases between the germline ends. This TCR came from a man aged 25-45 years with Graves' hyperthyroidism that later progressed to Graves' ophthalmopathy. Material: blood. The V gene is TRBV18, the J gene TRBJ2-7, with unresolved D. The chain's CDR3 is CASSPGSASYEQYF. The CDR3 region has the DNA TGTGCCAGCTCACCGGGGTCAGCTTCCTACGAGCAGTACTTC.